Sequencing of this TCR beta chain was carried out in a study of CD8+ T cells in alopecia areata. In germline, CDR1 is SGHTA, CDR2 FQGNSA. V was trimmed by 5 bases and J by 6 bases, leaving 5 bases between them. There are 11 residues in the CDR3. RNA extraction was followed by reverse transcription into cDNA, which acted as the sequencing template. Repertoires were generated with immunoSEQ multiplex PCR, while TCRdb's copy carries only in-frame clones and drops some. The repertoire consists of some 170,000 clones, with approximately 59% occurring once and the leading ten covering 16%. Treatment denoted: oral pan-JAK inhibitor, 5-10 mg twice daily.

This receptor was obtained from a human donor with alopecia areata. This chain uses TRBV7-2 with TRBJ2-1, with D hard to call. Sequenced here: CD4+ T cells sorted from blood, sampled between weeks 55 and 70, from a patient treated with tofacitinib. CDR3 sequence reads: CASSLRNEQFF. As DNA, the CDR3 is TGTGCCAGCAGCCTCCGCAATGAGCAGTTCTTC.